Included here is one TCR beta chain sequence, with context. This record belongs to a study of blood T cell repertoires in COVID-19. About the research overall: PBMCs, B-cell-depleted T cells, or T cells were the source of the cDNA or gDNA that made up the material.

Sequenced by immunoSEQ multiplex PCR; TCRdb stores in-frame clones only, minus some. In the table there are about 300,000 clones, approximately 84% of which are singletons. The germline gives CDR1 PRHDT, CDR2 FYEKMQ (reference sequence). Trimming removed 0 bases from V and 7 bases from J, with 9 bases in between. The CDR3 has 14 residues. Source material: PBMCs or T cells enriched from blood (not recorded which). This chain connects TRBV13 to TRBJ2-2; no definite D call. This receptor was taken from a man between 25 and 39 years old who had recovered from COVID-19. CDR3 sequence reads: CASSLGETSGELFF. DNA for the CDR3: TGTGCCAGCAGCTTAGGAGAAACGAGCGGGGAGCTGTTTTTT.